This T cell receptor (beta chain) was identified during a study of blood T cell repertoires in COVID-19. Symptom resolution, clearance, or two negative PCRs marked the recovered donors of Cohort 3. Concerning this clone itself: Other DNA sequences within the sample encode an identical CDR3.

Trimming removed 1 base from V and 7 bases from J; junction bases left unmatched: 7. The CDR3 length is 16 residues. Germline assignment: CDR1 LGHDT and CDR2 YNNKEL (reference sequence). Some clones are missing from TCRdb's copy, which holds only in-frame ones; the method was immunoSEQ multiplex PCR. The table includes a few hundred thousand clones, approximately 91% detected once. This rearrangement joins TRBV3-1 (or the pseudogene TRBV3-2) to TRBJ1-5, with 10 positions matching TRBD1. The sequencing input was PBMCs or T cells enriched from blood (not recorded which). The sequence was obtained from an older woman who had recovered from COVID-19. CDR3 DNA sequence: TGTGCCAGCAGCCAAGGGTGGACAGGGGGTGTCCAGCCCCAGCATTTT. It is translated as CASSQGWTGGVQPQHF.